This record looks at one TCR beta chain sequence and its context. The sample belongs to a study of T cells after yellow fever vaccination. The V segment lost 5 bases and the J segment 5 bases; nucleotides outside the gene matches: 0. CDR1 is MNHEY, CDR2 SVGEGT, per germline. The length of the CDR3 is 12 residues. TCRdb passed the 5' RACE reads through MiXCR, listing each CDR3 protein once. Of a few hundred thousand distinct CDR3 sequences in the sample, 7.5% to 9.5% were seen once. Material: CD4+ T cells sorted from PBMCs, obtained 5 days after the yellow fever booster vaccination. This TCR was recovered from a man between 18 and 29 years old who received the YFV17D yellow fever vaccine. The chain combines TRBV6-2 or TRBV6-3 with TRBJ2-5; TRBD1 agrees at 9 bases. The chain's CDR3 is CASSGQGETQYF. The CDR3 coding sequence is TGTGCCAGCAGTGGACAGGGGGAGACCCAGTACTTC.